This T cell receptor (beta chain) is drawn from a study of T cell repertoires in cytomegalovirus infection (dated by TCRdb to between 2019 and 2020). As for the study more broadly: The HLA type of each donor mattered for the analysis, because public TCR beta signatures pointed to carriage of CMV infection along with the matching HLA type. On the study overall, not on this receptor specifically: In the ex vivo response, HLA-C-restricted CMV-specific TCR beta clonotypes were dominant, and in two of eight donors the single most frequent clonotype came from this HLA-C-restricted group. In both this cohort and an independent 352-donor cohort, the cumulative frequency of public TCR beta family members distinguished carriers of CMV infection plus the relevant HLA type.

Its CDR3 holds 13 amino acids, cysteine through phenylalanine. Here the CDR3 DNA is all that survives: 39 bases in frame from base 1. CDR1 and CDR2, per the germline V gene (reference sequence), are GTSNPN and SVGIG. V is pared back by 2 bases and J by 5 bases, with 12 bases lying between the germline termini. This sample was sequenced with an Illumina HiSeq 1500. Using fastp at Q25 and MiXCR, TCRdb reprocessed the public reads and kept productive beta chains. Each CDR3 protein appears once, grouped with its most common genes and DNA. The sample yields approximately 250,000 distinct CDR3 sequences; roughly an eighth were counted once. 1.5% to 2% of the sample is held by the ten biggest clonotypes. With respect to this clonotype: Its recognized antigen is unknown. Qualities for individual bases were not recorded, and no much larger clone is one base off.

Sequencing input: PBMCs. The clonotype originates from a human donor in good health (CMV status not recorded). Some clones in this sample may be carry-over from other donors' samples. The sequence is built from TRBV30 and TRBJ1-1; the D segment could be TRBD1, given 6 matching bases. CDR3 protein: CAWSPTRGTEAFF. The DNA sequence reads TGTGCCTGGAGTCCCACGAGGGGGACTGAAGCTTTCTTT.